This T cell receptor (beta chain) emerged from a study of neoadjuvant anti-PD-1 for oral cavity cancer. General study findings and limits: Treg/Th17 ratio rose with pretreatment blood and fell with post-treatment tumor TCRbeta clonality.

Patients had newly diagnosed, untreated stage II-IVA oral cavity squamous cell carcinoma. Six replicates per PBMC sample, mostly from around 460 ng of genomic DNA. TCRdb keeps only in-frame clones here, not all; method: immunoSEQ multiplex PCR. Of around 12,000 clones in the sample, roughly three fifths were seen once. CDR3 length equals 15 residues. The V gene's germline CDR1 is MNHNS and CDR2 SASEGT. With 0 bases removed from V and 4 bases from J, the gap between germline ends came to 10 bases. On this clone: What it recognizes is unknown.

This clonotype was obtained from a person aged 40 to 85 with oral cavity squamous cell carcinoma. The chain is built from TRBV6-1 and TRBJ1-5; no definite D call. Sequencing was performed on PBMCs, taken before nivolumab (anti-PD-1) treatment. This CDR3 reads CASSEARALNQPQHF. Written as DNA, the CDR3 is TGTGCCAGCAGTGAAGCGCGGGCGCTAAATCAGCCCCAGCATTTT.